This record concerns one TCR beta chain sequence. This CDR3 comprises 10 residues. The germline V gene encodes CDR1 MDHEN and CDR2 SYDVKM. Trimming left V 3 bases short and J 9 bases short, with 3 bases between. The data were obtained in a study of technical replicates of blood from a few donors. Sequenced by immunoSEQ multiplex PCR; TCRdb stores in-frame clones only, minus some. The table records about 80,000 clones, 75% to 95% of them present only once. The sample consisted of T cells isolated from PBMCs. The rearrangement joins TRBV28 to TRBJ2-1; D is unresolved. The TCR comes from a human donor in good health. CDR3 nucleotide sequence: TGTGCCAGCAGTTTTATTGAGCAGTTCTTC. As protein: CASSFIEQFF.